Following are 2 T cell receptor beta chains from one sample sequenced in a study of spatial heterogeneity in lung cancer. Regarding time point: blood at routine non-recurrence follow-up after resection. Unsorted whole RNA of tumor, nontumor lung or frozen PBMC was sequenced. TCRdb processed the 5' RACE reads anew with MiXCR; each CDR3 protein has one entry. Of some 54,000 distinct CDR3 sequences in the sample, roughly 7.4% are singletons; the top ten hold around 35%. Sample: PBMCs, taken at follow-up. The source of these receptors is a female donor with early-stage non-small cell lung cancer.

A few counts support this clonotype. The CDR3 region has the DNA TGTGCCAGCAGCTTAGACTCAGGGAGGAATGAGCAGTTCTTC. Amino acids: CASSLDSGRNEQFF. The chain couples TRBV7-2 to TRBJ2-1; weak D call: TRBD2 (6 bases). Germline V lookup: CDR1 SGHTA, CDR2 FQGNSA. Trimming left V 1 base short and J 7 bases short, with 11 bases between. The CDR3 has 14 residues. Complete variable domain (other parts from reference TRBV7-2 and TRBJ2-1): GAGVSQSPSNKVTEKGKDVELRCDPISGHTALYWYRQSLGQGLEFLIYFQGNSAPDKSGLPSDRFSAERTGGSVSTLTIQRTQQEDSAVYLCASSLDSGRNEQFFGPGTRLTVL.

This clonotype has at least ten counts. The rearrangement joins TRBV7-9 to TRBJ1-6; TRBD1 is a possible D gene (6 bases). Germline CDR1 and CDR2: SEHNR and FQNEAQ (reference sequence). The V end was cut by 5 bases, the J end by 7 bases, with 18 bases between. CDR3 length equals 16 residues. The CDR3 nucleotides are TGTGCCAGCAGCAGAGCAGGGGAAAGCGGGAATTCACCCCTCCACTTT. Translation: CASSRAGESGNSPLHF.